This T cell receptor beta chain was captured by sequencing in a study of prognosis after radiotherapy for stage I lung cancer. Study details: A biologically effective dose of at least 100 Gy came via 3-5 SBRT fractions.

The genomic DNA TCR beta CDR3 region underwent two rounds of multiplex PCR. First-round PCR amplification was performed with primers specific to each TRBV and TRBJ gene. Each CDR3 protein gets one entry after TCRdb re-called the multiplex PCR reads with MiXCR. The data show around 15,000 distinct CDR3 sequences, around 42% seen once. The CDR3 runs 14 residues. The germline V gene encodes CDR1 MNHEY and CDR2 SVGEGT. The germline V and J ends were trimmed by 5 bases and 3 bases, with 11 bases remaining between them. The rearrangement links TRBV6-2 or TRBV6-3 to TRBJ1-5; no clear D gene. The clonotype comes from a donor at least 50 years old with non-small cell lung cancer. Here the sequenced sample was PBMCs, taken before or after stereotactic body radiation therapy (not recorded which). The CDR3 DNA reads TGTGCCAGCAGTGCCGCGGTCACCAATCAGCCCCAGCATTTT. Residues: CASSAAVTNQPQHF.